This T cell receptor (beta chain) stems from a study of blood T cell repertoires in COVID-19. The wider study: The samples span acute and convalescent COVID-19 from the United States, Italy and Spain. PBMCs, B-cell-depleted T cells, or T cells were the source of the cDNA or gDNA that made up the material.

Authors' analysis steps: Cell counts per sample came from amplifying reference gene primers. Measured with immunoSEQ multiplex PCR; TCRdb has only the in-frame clones, and not every one. Clone size and V and J calls were adopted from that table, with D and trimming inferred from the DNA. The sample contains fewer than 150,000 clones, around nine tenths of which appear only once. The germline V and J ends were trimmed by 3 bases and 5 bases, with 11 bases remaining between them. This CDR3 spans 13 amino acids. The clonotype was recovered from a man over 45 with active or convalescent COVID-19. Sequenced input: peripheral blood. The J gene is TRBJ2-7, the V gene TRBV12-3 or TRBV12-4; D possibly corresponds to TRBD2 (5 bases). DNA for the CDR3: TGTGCCAGCAGTTTCGGGGATATCCACGAGCAGTACTTC. Protein sequence: CASSFGDIHEQYF.